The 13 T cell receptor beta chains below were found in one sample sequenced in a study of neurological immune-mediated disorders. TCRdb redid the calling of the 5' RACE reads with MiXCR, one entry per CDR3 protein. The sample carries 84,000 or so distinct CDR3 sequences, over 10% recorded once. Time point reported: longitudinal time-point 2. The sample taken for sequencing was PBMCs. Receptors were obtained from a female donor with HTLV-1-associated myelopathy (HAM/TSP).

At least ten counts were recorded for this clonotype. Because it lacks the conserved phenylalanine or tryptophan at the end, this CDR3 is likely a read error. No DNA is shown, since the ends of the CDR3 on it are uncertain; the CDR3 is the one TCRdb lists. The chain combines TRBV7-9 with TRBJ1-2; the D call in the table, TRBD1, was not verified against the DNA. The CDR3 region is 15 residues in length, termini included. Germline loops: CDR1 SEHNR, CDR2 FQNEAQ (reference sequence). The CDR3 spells CASSSSIPGQGAGSI.

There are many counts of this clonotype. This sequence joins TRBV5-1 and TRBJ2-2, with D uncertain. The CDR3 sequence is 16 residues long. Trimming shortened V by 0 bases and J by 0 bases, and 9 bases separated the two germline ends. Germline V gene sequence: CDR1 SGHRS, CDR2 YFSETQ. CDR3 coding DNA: TGCGCCAGCAGCTTGGGCCCGGCGGCGAACACCGGGGAGCTGTTTTTT. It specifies CASSLGPAANTGELFF.

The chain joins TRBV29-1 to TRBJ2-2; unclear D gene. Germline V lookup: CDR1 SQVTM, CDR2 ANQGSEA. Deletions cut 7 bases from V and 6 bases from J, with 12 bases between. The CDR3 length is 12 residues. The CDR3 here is CSAHHPSGELFF. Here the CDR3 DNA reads TGCAGCGCTCATCATCCGTCCGGGGAGCTGTTTTTT.

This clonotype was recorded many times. CDR3 nucleotides: TGTGCCAGCAGTGGGTCTGGGGTAGGAAACACCATATATTTT. The encoded protein is CASSGSGVGNTIYF. The chain couples TRBV12-3 or TRBV12-4 to TRBJ1-3, with unresolved D. The CDR3 contains 14 residues. V gave up 5 bases and J gave up 4 bases, with 12 bases separating them.

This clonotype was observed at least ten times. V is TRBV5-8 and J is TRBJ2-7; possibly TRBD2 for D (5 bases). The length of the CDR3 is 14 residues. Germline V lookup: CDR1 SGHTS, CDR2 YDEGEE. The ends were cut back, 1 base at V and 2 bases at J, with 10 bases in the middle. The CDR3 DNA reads TGTGCCAGCAGCTTGCGGGGTAGGGCCTACGAGCAGTACTTC. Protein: CASSLRGRAYEQYF.

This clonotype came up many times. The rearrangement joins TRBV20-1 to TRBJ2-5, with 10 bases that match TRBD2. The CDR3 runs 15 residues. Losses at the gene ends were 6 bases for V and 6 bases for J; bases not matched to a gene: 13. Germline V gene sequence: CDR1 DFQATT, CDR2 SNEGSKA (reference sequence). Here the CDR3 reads CSADPLAGGSKTQYF. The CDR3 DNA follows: TGCAGTGCGGACCCATTAGCGGGGGGTTCCAAGACCCAGTACTTC.

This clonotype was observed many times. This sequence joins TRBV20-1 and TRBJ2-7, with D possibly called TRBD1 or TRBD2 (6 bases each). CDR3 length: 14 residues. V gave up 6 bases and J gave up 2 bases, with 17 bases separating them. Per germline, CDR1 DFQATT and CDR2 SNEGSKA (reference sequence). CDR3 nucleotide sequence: TGCAGTGCCGGAGGGGGTGGAACCCCCTACGAGCAGTACTTC. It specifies CSAGGGGTPYEQYF.

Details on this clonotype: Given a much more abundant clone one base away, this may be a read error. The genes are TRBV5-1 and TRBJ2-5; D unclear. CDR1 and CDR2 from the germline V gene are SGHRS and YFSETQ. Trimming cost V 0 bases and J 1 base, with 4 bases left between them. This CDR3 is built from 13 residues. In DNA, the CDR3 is TGCGCCAGCAGCTTGGAGGTCCAAGAGACCCAGTACTTC. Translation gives CASSLEVQETQYF.

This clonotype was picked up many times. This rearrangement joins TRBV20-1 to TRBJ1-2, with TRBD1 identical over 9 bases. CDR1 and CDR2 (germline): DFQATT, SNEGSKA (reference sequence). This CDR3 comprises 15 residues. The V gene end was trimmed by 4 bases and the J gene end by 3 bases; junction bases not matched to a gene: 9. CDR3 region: CSATPVDRGYYGYTF. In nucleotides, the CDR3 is TGCAGTGCTACACCAGTGGACAGGGGATACTATGGCTACACCTTC.

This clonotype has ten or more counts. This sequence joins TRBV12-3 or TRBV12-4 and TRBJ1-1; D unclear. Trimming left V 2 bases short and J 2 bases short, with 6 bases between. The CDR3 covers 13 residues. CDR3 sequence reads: CASSLQPNTEAFF. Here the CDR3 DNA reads TGTGCCAGCAGTTTACAGCCCAACACTGAAGCTTTCTTT.

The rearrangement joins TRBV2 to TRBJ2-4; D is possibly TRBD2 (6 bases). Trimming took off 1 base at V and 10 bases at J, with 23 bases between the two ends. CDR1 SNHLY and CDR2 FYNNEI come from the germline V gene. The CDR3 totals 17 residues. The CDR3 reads CASSEGRFVRRGRIQYF. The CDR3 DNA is TGTGCCAGCAGTGAAGGGCGGTTTGTTCGGCGGGGCCGAATTCAGTACTTC.

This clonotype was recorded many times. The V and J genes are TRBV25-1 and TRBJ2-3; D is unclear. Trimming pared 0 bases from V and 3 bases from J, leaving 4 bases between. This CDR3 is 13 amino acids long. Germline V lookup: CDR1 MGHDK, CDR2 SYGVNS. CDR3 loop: CASSEYETDTQYF. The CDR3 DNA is TGTGCCAGCAGTGAATATGAAACAGATACGCAGTATTTT.

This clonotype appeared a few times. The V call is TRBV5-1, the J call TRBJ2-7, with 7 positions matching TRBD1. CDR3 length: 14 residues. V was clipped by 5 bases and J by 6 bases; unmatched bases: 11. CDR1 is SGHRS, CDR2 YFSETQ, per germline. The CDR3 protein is CASSHPDRVGEQYF. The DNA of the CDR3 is TGCGCCAGCAGTCACCCCGACAGGGTTGGCGAGCAGTACTTC.